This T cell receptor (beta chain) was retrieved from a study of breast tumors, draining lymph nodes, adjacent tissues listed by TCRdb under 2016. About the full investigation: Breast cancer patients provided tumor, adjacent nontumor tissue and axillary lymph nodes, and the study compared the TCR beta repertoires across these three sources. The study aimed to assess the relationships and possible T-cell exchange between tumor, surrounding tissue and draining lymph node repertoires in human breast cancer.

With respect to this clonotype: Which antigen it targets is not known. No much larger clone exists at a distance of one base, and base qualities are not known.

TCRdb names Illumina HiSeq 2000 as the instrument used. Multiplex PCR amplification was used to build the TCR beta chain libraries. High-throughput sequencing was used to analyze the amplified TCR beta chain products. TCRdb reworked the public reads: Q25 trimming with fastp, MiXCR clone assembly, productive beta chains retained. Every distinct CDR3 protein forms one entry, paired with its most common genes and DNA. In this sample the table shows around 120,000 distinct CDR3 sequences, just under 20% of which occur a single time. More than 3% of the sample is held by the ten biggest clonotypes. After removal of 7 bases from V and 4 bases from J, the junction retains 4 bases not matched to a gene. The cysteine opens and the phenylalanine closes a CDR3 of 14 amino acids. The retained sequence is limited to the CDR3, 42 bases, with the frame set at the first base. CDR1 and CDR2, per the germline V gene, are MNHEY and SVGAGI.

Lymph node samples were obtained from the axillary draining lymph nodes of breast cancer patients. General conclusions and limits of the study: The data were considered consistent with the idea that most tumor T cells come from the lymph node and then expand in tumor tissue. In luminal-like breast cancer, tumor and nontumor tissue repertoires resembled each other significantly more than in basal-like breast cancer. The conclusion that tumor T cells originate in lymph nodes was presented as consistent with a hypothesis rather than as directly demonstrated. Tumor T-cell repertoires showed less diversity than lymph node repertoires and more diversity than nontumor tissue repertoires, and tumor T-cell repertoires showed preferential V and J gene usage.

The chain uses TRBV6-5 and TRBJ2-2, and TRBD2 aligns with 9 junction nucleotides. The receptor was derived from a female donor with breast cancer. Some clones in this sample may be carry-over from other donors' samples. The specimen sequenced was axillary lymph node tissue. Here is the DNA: TGTGCCAGCAAGACTAGCGGAATCACCGGGGAGCTGTTTTTT. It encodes CASKTSGITGELFF.